The 30 T cell receptor beta chains below were found in one sample sequenced in a study of blood T cell repertoires in COVID-19. The repertoire was sequenced with immunoSEQ multiplex PCR; TCRdb's copy has only in-frame clones and lacks some. The sample records 130,000 or so clones, around 85% being singletons. Sequenced material: peripheral blood. The origin of the receptors is a woman over 75 with acute or convalescent COVID-19.

This chain uses TRBV11-2 with TRBJ1-2; D is undetermined. CDR1 SGHAT and CDR2 FQNNGV come from the germline V gene. V lost 4 bases, J lost 6 bases, and 15 bases lay in between. The length of the CDR3 is 14 residues. The CDR3 protein is CASSSLGRVDGYTF. DNA of the CDR3: TGTGCCAGCAGCTCCTTGGGGAGGGTGGATGGCTACACCTTC.

The chain employs TRBV5-1 and TRBJ1-2, with D hard to call. CDR1 is SGHRS and CDR2 is YFSETQ in the germline V gene. Trimming removed 3 bases from V and 8 bases from J, with 20 bases in between. The CDR3 is 15 residues long. The DNA of the CDR3 is TGCGCCAGCAGCTCCGATAGTAAGAGAGAGAAGGGCTACACCTTC. Translation: CASSSDSKREKGYTF. Full variable domain (rest looked up from reference TRBV5-1 and TRBJ1-2): KAGVTQTPRYLIKTRGQQVTLSCSPISGHRSVSWYQQTPGQGLQFLFEYFSETQRNKGNFPGRFSGRQFSNSRSEMNVSTLELGDSALYLCASSSDSKREKGYTFGSGTRLTVV.

This chain uses TRBV30 with TRBJ1-5; TRBD1 matches 7 bases. This CDR3 has 14 amino acids. Trimming removed 2 bases from V and 5 bases from J; junction bases left unmatched: 6. Germline values: CDR1 GTSNPN, CDR2 SVGIG (reference sequence). The CDR3 is CAWSKTRGDQPQHF. The CDR3 nucleotides read TGTGCCTGGAGTAAGACCAGGGGGGATCAGCCCCAGCATTTT.

The CDR3: CASSQDSRQPQHF. CDR3 bases: TGCGCCAGCAGCCAAGATTCGAGACAGCCCCAGCATTTT. The rearrangement links TRBV4-1 to TRBJ1-5, with D uncertain. Germline V gene data show CDR1 as MGHRA and CDR2 as YSYEKL. The V end was cut by 0 bases, the J end by 7 bases, with 7 bases between. The CDR3 has 13 residues.

The V gene is TRBV7-9, the J gene TRBJ1-5; TRBD1 aligns across 10 bases. The CDR3 spans 14 residues. Germline CDR1 SEHNR, CDR2 FQNEAQ (reference sequence). V shed 3 bases, J shed 5 bases, and the junction held 1 base outside the gene matches. The CDR3 reads CASSFGQGDQPQHF. DNA for the CDR3: TGTGCCAGCAGCTTCGGACAGGGGGATCAGCCCCAGCATTTT.

This chain uses TRBV30 with TRBJ1-2; no definite D call. Trimming removed 5 bases from V and 7 bases from J, with 14 bases in between. Germline CDR1 GTSNPN, CDR2 SVGIG (reference sequence). CDR3 size: 12 residues. CDR3 DNA: TGTGCCTGGTTTGGAGGGTCTGGTGGCTACACCTTC. Translated: CAWFGGSGGYTF.

J is TRBJ2-4 and V is TRBV7-2; D not certain. The CDR3 has 12 residues. The V gene lost 5 bases and the J gene lost 9 bases, with 11 bases spanning the gap. CDR1 is SGHTA, CDR2 FQGNSA, per germline. CDR3 in DNA: TGTGCCAGCAGCCAAAGCGAAGGCATTCAGTACTTC. Its protein product is CASSQSEGIQYF.

The rearrangement uses TRBV6-5 and TRBJ1-1, with D tentatively TRBD1 (5 bases). Per germline, CDR1 MNHEY and CDR2 SVGAGI. The CDR3 length is 14 residues. Trimming shortened V by 5 bases and J by 4 bases, and 14 bases separated the two germline ends. CDR3 nucleotides: TGTGCCAGCAGTCCCATGGGGGGACGCACTGAAGCTTTCTTT. It translates to CASSPMGGRTEAFF.

This sequence joins TRBV28 and TRBJ1-6; possible D gene TRBD1, 5 bases. The CDR3 contains 13 residues. The V gene lost 6 bases and the J gene lost 10 bases, with 13 bases spanning the gap. Germline V gene data show CDR1 as MDHEN and CDR2 as SYDVKM. CDR3 DNA sequence: TGTGCCAGCAGGAGCAGGGAACGGTCACCCCTCCACTTT. As protein: CASRSRERSPLHF.

The chain is built from TRBV5-1 and TRBJ1-2, with TRBD1 matching 7 bases. V shed 0 bases and J 3 bases; nucleotides not matched to a gene: 5. CDR3 length equals 15 residues. Looked up from germline, CDR1 is SGHRS and CDR2 is YFSETQ. In nucleotides, the CDR3 is TGCGCCAGCAGCTTGGGAACAGGGGAGGACTATGGCTACACCTTC. It codes for CASSLGTGEDYGYTF.

The chain has TRBV11-2 and TRBJ1-3; perhaps TRBD1 as D (5 bases). Between the trimmed V and J ends, which lost 1 base and 8 bases, there was a span of 15 bases. The CDR3 sequence is 15 residues long. Germline-derived CDR1 and CDR2 are SGHAT and FQNNGV. The CDR3 DNA sequence: TGTGCCAGCAGCTTAGGAGACAGCCCGGGGGACACCATATATTTT. It yields the protein CASSLGDSPGDTIYF.

This clone appeared once. The chain carries TRBV3-1 (or the pseudogene TRBV3-2) and TRBJ1-6; possible D gene TRBD1, 6 bases. The germline V gene has CDR1 LGHDT and CDR2 YNNKEL (reference sequence). This CDR3 has 14 residues. The germline V and J ends were trimmed by 2 bases and 14 bases, with 16 bases remaining between them. The CDR3 loop is CASSQKGVYGALHF. CDR3 coding DNA: TGTGCCAGCAGCCAAAAGGGGGTTTACGGAGCCCTCCACTTT.

This clone was counted once. V and J are TRBV6-5 and TRBJ2-7; the D is unclear. With 8 bases removed from V and 3 bases from J, the gap between germline ends came to 5 bases. The length of the CDR3 is 10 residues. The germline V gene encodes CDR1 MNHEY and CDR2 SVGAGI. As DNA, the CDR3 is TGTGCCAGCGCAGACTACGAGCAGTACTTC. Its protein product is CASADYEQYF.

In DNA form, the CDR3 reads TGTGCCAGCAGCTTACGAAGCCGAGGCGGGAATTCACCCCTCCACTTT. Its translation is CASSLRSRGGNSPLHF. The chain combines TRBV7-2 with TRBJ1-6; no clear D gene. The germline V and J ends were trimmed by 2 bases and 7 bases, with 15 bases remaining between them. The CDR3 has 16 residues. Germline CDR1 reads SGHTA; CDR2 reads FQGNSA.

The chain has TRBV7-9 and TRBJ1-5; 8 bases line up with TRBD1. The CDR3 is made up of 16 amino acids. V lost 3 bases and J lost 2; bases outside the gene matches: 6. Germline assignment: CDR1 SEHNR and CDR2 FQNEAQ (reference sequence). DNA for the CDR3: TGTGCCAGCAGCTTGGTAGGACAGGGCGGCAATCAGCCCCAGCATTTT. Translated, it gives CASSLVGQGGNQPQHF.

The chain uses TRBV3-1 (or the pseudogene TRBV3-2) and TRBJ1-6; no firm D call. This CDR3 comprises 15 residues. Between the trimmed V and J ends, which lost 4 bases and 9 bases, there was a span of 16 bases. CDR1 is LGHDT, CDR2 YNNKEL, per germline (reference sequence). The CDR3 nucleotides read TGTGCCAGCAGCCTGCGGAAGGTAGACGGTTCACCCCTCCACTTT. Translation: CASSLRKVDGSPLHF.

CDR3: CAWSGAGGNQETQYF. Here the CDR3 DNA reads TGTGCCTGGAGTGGGGCGGGGGGGAACCAAGAGACCCAGTACTTC. The chain has TRBV30 and TRBJ2-5, with TRBD2 matching over 9 bases. The CDR3 consists of 15 residues. The germline gives CDR1 GTSNPN, CDR2 SVGIG (reference sequence). Trimming at V came to 1 base and at J to 0 bases, leaving 3 bases not matched to a gene.

A few counts support this clone. This chain uses TRBV4-1 with TRBJ1-3; TRBD1 might be the D (5 bases). Trimming stripped 1 base from V and 3 bases from J, with 10 bases between. The CDR3 covers 15 residues. Germline CDR1 reads MGHRA; CDR2 reads YSYEKL. CDR3 region: CASSQARQSGNTIYF. For the CDR3, the DNA is TGCGCCAGCAGCCAAGCGCGACAGAGTGGAAACACCATATATTTT.

The chain recombines TRBV7-3 with TRBJ1-1; the D is unclear. The V gene lost 3 bases and the J gene lost 7 bases, with 15 bases spanning the gap. The germline gives CDR1 SGHTA, CDR2 FQGTGA. The CDR3 contains 14 residues. The CDR3 sequence: CASSFSPGEGEAFF. CDR3 sequence (DNA): TGTGCCAGCAGCTTCTCCCCGGGCGAGGGTGAAGCTTTCTTT.

The chain couples TRBV7-6 to TRBJ1-2; unclear D gene. Deletions cut 2 bases from V and 6 bases from J, with 13 bases between. There are 14 residues in the CDR3. Per the germline V gene, CDR1 is SGHVS and CDR2 is FNYEAQ. CDR3 DNA: TGTGCCAGCAGCTTACTCTCCAGGAAAGATGGCTACACCTTC. Amino acids: CASSLLSRKDGYTF.

This chain connects TRBV10-3 to TRBJ2-2; 12 bases line up with TRBD2. Germline V gene lookup returns CDR1 ENHRY and CDR2 SYGVKD. The trim removed 10 bases at V and 5 bases at J, leaving 14 bases unmatched. This CDR3 has 17 amino acids. The CDR3, as DNA: TGTGCCACCCTAACAATGACTAGCGGGGGAAGGACCGGGGAGCTGTTTTTT. As protein: CATLTMTSGGRTGELFF.

The chain couples TRBV18 to TRBJ1-1, with D unresolved. Trimming left V 3 bases short and J 9 bases short, with 20 bases between. Germline CDR1 is KGHSH and CDR2 is LQKENI. The CDR3 runs to 15 residues. The CDR3 is CASSPPGSWSSQAFF. The CDR3 bases are TGTGCCAGCTCACCCCCGGGATCATGGAGCAGCCAAGCTTTCTTT.

V and J are TRBV18 and TRBJ1-3; D perhaps matches TRBD1 (5 bases). Germline V gene sequence: CDR1 KGHSH, CDR2 LQKENI. The length of the CDR3 is 16 residues. V lost 2 bases and J lost 0, with 11 bases in between. The CDR3 nucleotides are TGTGCCAGCTCACCATCACAGGATCACTCTGGAAACACCATATATTTT. As protein: CASSPSQDHSGNTIYF.

The count of this clone is one. This chain joins TRBV28 and TRBJ1-1; the D is unclear. The CDR3 length is 12 residues. Germline V CDR1 and CDR2: MDHEN, SYDVKM. V shed 7 bases and J shed 1 base, with 7 bases lying between them. The CDR3 DNA follows: TGTGCCAGCATCGCGAGGAACACTGAAGCTTTCTTT. It codes for CASIARNTEAFF.

A note on this clone: At the DNA level, this CDR3 is encoded by other sequences in the same sample as well. V and J are TRBV2 and TRBJ1-1; perhaps TRBD1 as D (5 bases). Trimming cost V 2 bases and J 1 base, with 11 bases left between them. From germline, CDR1 is SNHLY and CDR2 FYNNEI. CDR3 length: 15 residues. In nucleotides, the CDR3 is TGTGCCAGCAGTGAAAAAACGGGGGGGAACACTGAAGCTTTCTTT. Translation gives CASSEKTGGNTEAFF.

CDR3 nucleotide sequence: TGTGCCAGCAGTGGCCACAGGGGGAGCTATGGCTACACCTTC. Its translation: CASSGHRGSYGYTF. The chain couples TRBV25-1 to TRBJ1-2, with 8 bases matching TRBD1. J was trimmed by 4 bases and V by 4 bases; bases with no gene match: 5. CDR3 length: 14 amino acids. Germline assignment: CDR1 MGHDK and CDR2 SYGVNS.

The chain links TRBV25-1 to TRBJ1-4; D ambiguous. There are 15 residues in the CDR3. V was pared by 3 bases and J by 0 bases, with 8 bases between. The germline V gene has CDR1 MGHDK and CDR2 SYGVNS. The CDR3 sequence: CASSDYGATNEKLFF. CDR3 sequence (DNA): TGTGCCAGCAGTGATTACGGTGCAACTAATGAAAAACTGTTTTTT.

This chain links TRBV16 with TRBJ2-2; no firm D call. The length of the CDR3 is 15 residues. Germline V lookup: CDR1 KGHSY, CDR2 FQNENV. V lost 4 bases to trimming and J lost 4 bases, with 13 bases between them. The CDR3 sequence is CASSPQPGRTGELFF. In nucleotides, the CDR3 is TGTGCCAGCAGCCCGCAACCGGGTCGCACCGGGGAGCTGTTTTTT. Supplemented by reference TRBV16 and TRBJ2-2, the full variable domain reads GEEVAQTPKHLVRGEGQKAKLYCAPIKGHSYVFWYQQVLKNEFKFLISFQNENVFDETGMPKERFSAKCLPNSPCSLEIQATKLEDSAVYFCASSPQPGRTGELFFGEGSRLTVL.

The chain links TRBV14 to TRBJ1-1; tentatively, D is TRBD1 (5 bases). The CDR3 is 13 residues long. Germline CDR1 reads SGHDN; CDR2 reads FVKESK. V was clipped by 4 bases and J by 2 bases, with 8 bases between them. CDR3 bases: TGTGCCAGCAGCCGACAGAGAAACACTGAAGCTTTCTTT. It translates to CASSRQRNTEAFF.

V usage is TRBV29-1 and J usage is TRBJ2-1, with D possibly being TRBD1 (6 bases). The length of the CDR3 is 16 residues. Germline values: CDR1 SQVTM, CDR2 ANQGSEA. Between the trimmed V and J ends, which lost 5 bases and 3 bases, there was a span of 20 bases. The CDR3 region has the DNA TGCAGCGTTCGCGAATCTGGGGGCAAGAACTACAATGAGCAGTTCTTC. Encoded protein: CSVRESGGKNYNEQFF.